Described below is a single TCR beta chain sequence and its context. The data belong to a study of blood T cell repertoires in COVID-19. Background on the study: The United States, Italy and Spain supplied acute and convalescent COVID-19 samples. PBMCs, B-cell-depleted T cells, or T cells provided the cDNA or gDNA that made up the material.

Authors' methods: Amplification of reference gene primers was used by the study to estimate nucleated cell counts. Libraries were prepared by immunoSEQ multiplex PCR; TCRdb keeps only in-frame clonotypes and omits some of them. From that table come the V and J calls and clone size; the DNA was used to work out D and trimming. The sample has 250,000 to 350,000 clones, roughly 88% seen once. This sequence originates from a woman aged 25 to 39 who had recovered from COVID-19. Sequencing used peripheral blood.

CDR3 coding DNA: TGTGCCAGTAGGTTTGGCGGGGGCACAGATACGCAGTATTTT. The encoded protein is CASRFGGGTDTQYF. The chain has TRBV19 and TRBJ2-3, with TRBD2 as a possible D gene (6 bases). This CDR3 is 14 amino acids long. Deletions cut 6 bases from V and 1 base from J, with 11 bases between. Germline V CDR1 and CDR2: LNHDA, SQIVND (reference sequence). The complete variable domain, with remaining parts taken from reference TRBV19 and TRBJ2-3, reads DGGITQSPKYLFRKEGQNVTLSCEQNLNHDAMYWYRQDPGQGLRLIYYSQIVNDFQKGDIAEGYSVSREKKESFPLTVTSAQKNPTAFYLCASRFGGGTDTQYFGPGTRLTVL.